This is a list of T cell receptor beta chains from one sample in a study of shared clonotypes between healthy human individuals. The table came from immunoSEQ multiplex PCR; TCRdb's copy has only in-frame clones and leaves some out. The table includes about 1.9 million clones, 85% to 95% detected once. Sequencing used naive CD8+ T cells from PBMCs. The receptor source for this set is a man between 18 and 35 years old in good health. Some clones in this sample may be carry-over from other donors' samples. CDR3s include the opening cysteine and the closing phenylalanine or tryptophan. D genes are given only for firm matches. Rows may omit the clone size; those that give it use once, few, many or a size class.

V	J	D	size	DNA	CDR3
TRBV9	TRBJ2-2	-	-	TGTGCCAGCAGCCAAACAGGGTCCGGGGAGCTGTTTTTT	CASSQTGSGELFF
TRBV19	TRBJ1-1	TRBD1	-	TGTGCCAGTAGTGTCCGGGACAGGGACACTGAAGCTTTCTTT	CASSVRDRDTEAFF
TRBV4-1	TRBJ2-4	TRBD1	-	TGCGCCAGCAGCCAAGTCCCACAGGGGCTTGACATTCAGTACTTC	CASSQVPQGLDIQYF
TRBV27	TRBJ2-5	-	-	TGTGCCAGCAGTTTTGACCAACGGTGGGAGACCCAGTACTTC	CASSFDQRWETQYF
TRBV11-2	TRBJ2-1	TRBD2	-	TGTGCCAGCAGTATGAGGGGAGGGCTCGAAGGGAATGAGCAGTTCTTC	CASSMRGGLEGNEQFF
TRBV18	TRBJ2-1	TRBD2	-	TGTGCCAGCTCACCGACGGGTCTAGCGGTACTCAATGAGCAGTTCTTC	CASSPTGLAVLNEQFF
TRBV9	TRBJ2-3	-	once	TGTGCCAGCAGCGCCGAGCGCCGCACAGATACGCAGTATTTT	CASSAERRTDTQYF
TRBV27	TRBJ2-7	-	-	TGTGCCAGCAGTTTAGGGGGACCAAAGATTCAGCAGTACTTC	CASSLGGPKIQQYF
TRBV27	TRBJ2-7	TRBD1	-	TGTGCCTCCCGTCGAACAGGGGACTACGAGCAGTACTTC	CASRRTGDYEQYF
TRBV7-9	TRBJ1-1	TRBD1	-	TGTGCCAGCAGCTCGCCGACAGGGGTGAACACTGAAGCTTTCTTT	CASSSPTGVNTEAFF
TRBV29-1	TRBJ2-1	-	-	TGCAGCGTTGAAGGATGGGGCAACAATGAGCAGTTCTTC	CSVEGWGNNEQFF
TRBV27	TRBJ2-1	TRBD1	-	TGTGCCAGCAGACCCGACAGACAGGGGCGATGGTTCTTC	CASRPDRQGRWFF
TRBV4-3	TRBJ2-7	TRBD1	-	TGCGCCAGCAGCCATGGACAGGGCCCCTACGAGCAGTACTTC	CASSHGQGPYEQYF
TRBV21-1	TRBJ2-6	-	once	TGTGCCAGCAGCAAAGAAGGCCGGCTGAGGCGCTCTGGGGCCAACGTCCTGACTTTC	CASSKEGRLRRSGANVLTF
TRBV7-6	TRBJ2-7	TRBD2	-	TGTGCCAGCAGCTTAGGGACTAGTAACTACGAGCAGTACTTC	CASSLGTSNYEQYF
TRBV7-8	TRBJ2-1	-	-	TGTGCCAGCAGCTCCTACCTAGCGTCTGAGCAGTTCTTC	CASSSYLASEQFF
TRBV4-1	TRBJ1-1	-	-	TGCGCCAGCAGCCGAGAGGGAGTGATTGAAGCTTTCTTT	CASSREGVIEAFF
TRBV4-1	TRBJ1-2	-	-	TGCGCCAGCAGTCCAACAGGGTACTATGGCTACACCTTC	CASSPTGYYGYTF
TRBV27	TRBJ1-1	TRBD1	-	TGTGCCAGCAGCGTCTTAGGACAGGGGGTCGGCACTGAAGCTTTCTTT	CASSVLGQGVGTEAFF
TRBV4-3	TRBJ2-7	TRBD2	-	TGCGCCAGCAGCCAGGGCCTGACTAGCGGCTACGAGCAGTACTTC	CASSQGLTSGYEQYF
TRBV19	TRBJ1-2	-	-	TGTGCCAGTAGTATCTGGATCACAACAGCGGACTATGGCTACACCTTC	CASSIWITTADYGYTF
TRBV7-9	TRBJ2-7	TRBD2	-	TGTGCCAGCAGCGCAGGCCTACCGGGACTAGCCTCCTACGAGCAGTACTTC	CASSAGLPGLASYEQYF
TRBV6-1	TRBJ2-1	-	-	TGTGCCATTCGAACCCCCCCTGAGCAGTTCTTC	CAIRTPPEQFF
TRBV6-4	TRBJ2-7	-	-	TGTGCCAGCAGTGACCTCGACCGCGGACAGCTCTACGAGCAGTACTTC	CASSDLDRGQLYEQYF
TRBV28	TRBJ2-7	TRBD1	once	TGTGCCAGCAGGATAGACAGGGAAGAGTACGAGCAGTACTTC	CASRIDREEYEQYF
TRBV7-9	TRBJ1-2	TRBD1	-	TGTGCCAGCAGCTTACAGGCAGGGGGCGCAGAGGCTAACTATGGCTACACCTTC	CASSLQAGGAEANYGYTF
TRBV7-2	TRBJ2-7	TRBD1	once	TGTGCCAGCAGCTTATTGGGACAGGAGACCTACGAGCAGTACTTC	CASSLLGQETYEQYF
TRBV7-2	TRBJ2-7	TRBD2	-	TGTGCCAGCAGCCCCGGACTAGCGGGAGGTCGGTGGGTATACGAGCAGTACTTC	CASSPGLAGGRWVYEQYF
TRBV5-4	TRBJ2-5	TRBD2	-	TGTGCCAGCAGCTTGGTTGGGACTAAGAGAACCCAAGAGACCCAGTACTTC	CASSLVGTKRTQETQYF
TRBV27	TRBJ1-2	-	once	TGTGCCAGCAGATCCGTGGATGGCTACACCTTC	CASRSVDGYTF
TRBV9	TRBJ2-6	TRBD1	once	TGTGCCAGCAGCGTAGGCCACAGGGGGCTTTCTGGGGCCAACGTCCTGACTTTC	CASSVGHRGLSGANVLTF
TRBV7-2	TRBJ2-7	-	-	TGTGCCAGCAGCTTGGGGGTCTCTTCAGACGAGCAGTACTTC	CASSLGVSSDEQYF
TRBV27	TRBJ2-7	TRBD2	-	TGTGCCAGCAGTTTAATAGGTCTAGCGGGCTACGAGCAGTACTTC	CASSLIGLAGYEQYF
TRBV16	TRBJ1-1	-	-	TGTGCCAGCAGCCAATCCCCGCCTTCCCCATCATTT	CASSQSPPSPSF
TRBV27	TRBJ2-3	-	once	TGTGCCAGCAGTCTACAGGGCGCAGATACGCAGTATTTT	CASSLQGADTQYF
TRBV5-5	TRBJ2-7	TRBD1	-	TGTGCCAGCAGCCAAAACAGGGGCCCCTACTACGAGCAGTACTTC	CASSQNRGPYYEQYF
TRBV7-9	TRBJ1-3	TRBD1	few	TGTGCCAGCAGCGCGACAGGGTCTGGAAACACCATATATTTT	CASSATGSGNTIYF
TRBV27	TRBJ1-2	TRBD1	-	TGTGCCAGCAGTATCCGACAGGGGGCGGCGTACTATGGCTACACCTTC	CASSIRQGAAYYGYTF
TRBV9	TRBJ2-7	TRBD2	few	TGTGCCAGCAGCGTCACTAGCGGGAGGGCCTACGAGCAGTACTTC	CASSVTSGRAYEQYF
TRBV5-6	TRBJ2-3	TRBD2	-	TGTGCCAGCAGCTTGGCCAGCGGGAGAAAGACAGATACGCAGTATTTT	CASSLASGRKTDTQYF